The 21 T cell receptor beta chains below come from one sample, sequenced in a study of blood T cell repertoires in COVID-19. Sequenced by immunoSEQ multiplex PCR; TCRdb stores in-frame clones only, minus some. The sample shows 75,000 to 80,000 clones, 65% to 85% of them seen only once. The sequencing input was peripheral blood. The source is a woman aged 60-75 years with acute or convalescent COVID-19.

J is TRBJ1-4 and V is TRBV5-6; D unresolved. Per germline, CDR1 SGHDT and CDR2 YYEEEE. The CDR3 extends over 14 amino acids. The ends were cut back, 4 bases at V and 3 bases at J, with 10 bases in the middle. Here the CDR3 reads CASSGGASNEKLFF. In DNA form, the CDR3 reads TGTGCCAGCAGCGGAGGAGCGTCTAATGAAAAACTGTTTTTT.

The chain uses TRBV12-5 and TRBJ2-1, with 9 bases fitting TRBD1. Germline CDR1 and CDR2: LGHNT and FRNRAP. J was trimmed by 2 bases and V by 6 bases; bases with no gene match: 5. The length of the CDR3 is 15 residues. DNA of the CDR3: TGTGCTAGTGGCCTCGGACAGGGGCCCTACAATGAGCAGTTCTTC. It is translated as CASGLGQGPYNEQFF.

This chain uses TRBV29-1 with TRBJ1-2; D is possibly TRBD1 (5 bases). This CDR3 is 15 amino acids long. Trimming took 4 bases from V and 7 from J, leaving 22 bases between them. Looked up from germline, CDR1 is SQVTM and CDR2 is ANQGSEA. In DNA form, the CDR3 reads TGCAGCGTTGTAGCGGAAGGGATAGGGGTAGGTGGCTACACCTTC. Its translation is CSVVAEGIGVGGYTF.

J is TRBJ1-4 and V is TRBV7-6, with TRBD1 matching over 11 bases. The CDR3 sequence is 16 residues long. With V trimmed by 3 bases and J by 7 bases, 7 bases remained unmatched. Germline V gives CDR1 SGHVS, CDR2 FNYEAQ. DNA for the CDR3: TGTGCCAGCAGCTTGGGGACAGGGGGATGGAGTGAAAAACTGTTTTTT. It encodes CASSLGTGGWSEKLFF.

This chain joins TRBV30 and TRBJ2-2, with 8 bases lining up with TRBD1. Per germline, CDR1 GTSNPN and CDR2 SVGIG (reference sequence). The trim removed 8 bases at V and 5 bases at J, leaving 7 bases unmatched. The CDR3 contains 13 residues. In DNA, the CDR3 is TGTGCCAGCCGGGACAGGTCAACCGGGGAGCTGTTTTTT. This codes for CASRDRSTGELFF.

The genes are TRBV29-1 and TRBJ2-7, with D maybe TRBD1 (5 bases). Trimming cost V 2 bases and J 3 bases, with 11 bases left between them. The CDR3 spans 13 residues. The V gene's germline CDR1 is SQVTM and CDR2 ANQGSEA. This CDR3 reads CSVEQAQGYEQYF. Here the CDR3 DNA reads TGCAGCGTTGAACAGGCCCAGGGCTACGAGCAGTACTTC.

The chain joins TRBV18 to TRBJ2-1, with a weak D call TRBD2 (6 bases). V was clipped by 2 bases and J by 7 bases, with 18 bases between them. This CDR3 comprises 16 residues. Germline values: CDR1 KGHSH, CDR2 LQKENI. The CDR3 region has the DNA TGTGCCAGCTCACCAATGTGGGAGGCAGGGCGGAATGAGCAGTTCTTC. Encoded protein: CASSPMWEAGRNEQFF.

The chain joins TRBV2 to TRBJ1-2; D may be TRBD1 (6 bases). This CDR3 has 15 amino acids. Germline lookup yields CDR1 SNHLY and CDR2 FYNNEI. V gave up 6 bases and J gave up 4 bases, with 18 bases separating them. The CDR3: CASSLLDSQAYGYTF. The CDR3, as DNA: TGTGCCAGCAGCTTACTGGACAGTCAGGCCTATGGCTACACCTTC. Together with reference TRBV2 and TRBJ1-2, the CDR3 gives the full variable domain: EPEVTQTPSHQVTQMGQEVILRCVPISNHLYFYWYRQILGQKVEFLVSFYNNEISEKSEIFDDQFSVERPDGSNFTLKIRSTKLEDSAMYFCASSLLDSQAYGYTFGSGTRLTVV.

The gene calls are TRBV2 and TRBJ2-3; weak D call: TRBD1 (6 bases). The germline V and J ends were trimmed by 4 bases and 6 bases, with 17 bases remaining between them. Germline assignment: CDR1 SNHLY and CDR2 FYNNEI. The CDR3 has 15 amino acids. This CDR3 reads CASSVMGHQGDTQYF. The CDR3 coding sequence is TGTGCCAGCAGTGTAATGGGACACCAAGGGGATACGCAGTATTTT.

The table lists this clone with a count of one. This rearrangement joins TRBV15 to TRBJ2-1; possibly TRBD1 for D (6 bases). Trimming cost V 0 bases and J 8 bases, with 17 bases left between them. This CDR3 has 16 residues. Germline V lookup: CDR1 LNHNV, CDR2 YYDKDF (reference sequence). DNA of the CDR3: TGTGCCACCAGCAGAGATATACAGGGTGGAGTCGATGAGCAGTTCTTC. As protein: CATSRDIQGGVDEQFF.

This clone was observed a handful of times. The CDR3 loop is CASSEAVDRGGETQYF. DNA of the CDR3: TGTGCCAGCAGTGAAGCGGTGGACAGGGGGGGAGAGACCCAGTACTTC. The chain recombines TRBV6-1 with TRBJ2-5, with TRBD1 matching 10 bases. This CDR3 contains 16 residues. Germline CDR1 is MNHNS and CDR2 is SASEGT. Trimming at V came to 0 bases and at J to 4 bases, leaving 5 bases not matched to a gene.

The count of this clone is one. The V and J genes are TRBV3-1 (or the pseudogene TRBV3-2) and TRBJ2-2, with TRBD1 identical over 9 bases. The CDR3 is 16 residues long. CDR1 is LGHDT and CDR2 is YNNKEL in the germline V gene (reference sequence). With V trimmed by 2 bases and J by 1 base, 2 bases remained unmatched. CDR3 amino acids: CASSQPGQGNTGELFF. CDR3 nucleotides: TGTGCCAGCAGCCAACCGGGACAGGGGAACACCGGGGAGCTGTTTTTT.

V gene TRBV10-3 combines with J gene TRBJ2-1; 11 bases match TRBD2. V lost 4 bases to trimming and J lost 7 bases; unmatched junction nucleotides: 3. This CDR3 spans 14 amino acids. CDR1 and CDR2 from the germline V gene are ENHRY and SYGVKD. CDR3 in DNA: TGTGCCATCAGTGGTAGCGGGGGGGAGAATGAGCAGTTCTTC. Amino acids: CAISGSGGENEQFF.

The rearrangement uses TRBV19 and TRBJ1-2; 8 bases line up with TRBD1. Germline V gene lookup returns CDR1 LNHDA and CDR2 SQIVND (reference sequence). Trimming removed 7 bases from V and 6 bases from J; junction bases left unmatched: 7. The CDR3 totals 13 residues. CDR3 residues: CASMYRGGDGYTF. CDR3 nucleotide sequence: TGTGCCAGTATGTACAGGGGGGGCGATGGCTACACCTTC. Using reference TRBV19 and TRBJ1-2 for the parts outside the CDR3, the full variable domain is DGGITQSPKYLFRKEGQNVTLSCEQNLNHDAMYWYRQDPGQGLRLIYYSQIVNDFQKGDIAEGYSVSREKKESFPLTVTSAQKNPTAFYLCASMYRGGDGYTFGSGTRLTVV.

V gene TRBV6-1 combines with J gene TRBJ1-4; no clear D gene. CDR1 is MNHNS, CDR2 SASEGT, per germline. V dropped 2 bases and J dropped 3 bases, with 7 bases sitting between them. The CDR3 sequence is 14 residues long. CDR3 region: CASSEFRSNEKLFF. CDR3 bases: TGTGCCAGCAGTGAATTCAGATCTAATGAAAAACTGTTTTTT.

V usage is TRBV7-2 and J usage is TRBJ1-6; 9 nucleotides agree with TRBD1. The CDR3 is 15 amino acids. Germline values: CDR1 SGHTA, CDR2 FQGNSA. Trimming took 6 bases from V and 7 from J; bases not matched to a gene: 7. The CDR3 here is CASRPQGAGNSPLHF. CDR3 DNA sequence: TGTGCCAGCAGGCCACAGGGGGCGGGGAATTCACCCCTCCACTTT.

The chain employs TRBV4-1 and TRBJ1-5, with D perhaps TRBD1 (6 bases). From germline, CDR1 is MGHRA and CDR2 YSYEKL. V dropped 2 bases and J dropped 5 bases, with 7 bases sitting between them. This CDR3 contains 13 residues. In DNA form, the CDR3 reads TGCGCCAGCAGCCAACAGGGGTATCAGCCCCAGCATTTT. This gives the protein CASSQQGYQPQHF.

As to this clone: The sample has other DNA sequences that encode this CDR3 too. The chain couples TRBV11-2 to TRBJ2-5; D is uncertain. Germline CDR1 SGHAT, CDR2 FQNNGV. The germline V and J ends were trimmed by 5 bases and 4 bases, with 5 bases remaining between them. CDR3 length: 11 residues. In DNA, the CDR3 is TGTGCCAGCAGCCCCGGAGAGACCCAGTACTTC. It is translated as CASSPGETQYF. Together with reference TRBV11-2 and TRBJ2-5, the CDR3 gives the full variable domain: EAGVAQSPRYKIIEKRQSVAFWCNPISGHATLYWYQQILGQGPKLLIQFQNNGVVDDSQLPKDRFSAERLKGVDSTLKIQPAKLEDSAVYLCASSPGETQYFGPGTRLLVL.

This sequence joins TRBV30 and TRBJ2-4, with 10 bases lining up with TRBD2. This CDR3 has 14 residues. Germline V CDR1 and CDR2: GTSNPN, SVGIG (reference sequence). V lost 5 bases to trimming and J lost 3 bases; unmatched junction nucleotides: 4. CDR3 bases: TGTGCCTGGGCTAGCGGGGGTTACAAAAACATTCAGTACTTC. Amino acids: CAWASGGYKNIQYF.

This clone has only one observation. V is TRBV5-1 and J is TRBJ1-1, with D perhaps TRBD1 (6 bases). Per the germline V gene, CDR1 is SGHRS and CDR2 is YFSETQ. Trimming took off 2 bases at V and 8 bases at J, with 7 bases between the two ends. The CDR3 is 11 amino acids. The CDR3 coding sequence is TGCGCCAGCAGCTTCGGGACAGAAGCTTTCTTT. It codes for CASSFGTEAFF.

This sequence joins TRBV19 and TRBJ2-2; D unclear. There are 14 residues in the CDR3. Trimming stripped 3 bases from V and 3 bases from J, with 8 bases between. CDR1 and CDR2 (germline): LNHDA, SQIVND (reference sequence). The CDR3 is CASSISDYTGELFF. The CDR3 DNA sequence: TGTGCCAGTAGTATCTCAGATTACACCGGGGAGCTGTTTTTT.